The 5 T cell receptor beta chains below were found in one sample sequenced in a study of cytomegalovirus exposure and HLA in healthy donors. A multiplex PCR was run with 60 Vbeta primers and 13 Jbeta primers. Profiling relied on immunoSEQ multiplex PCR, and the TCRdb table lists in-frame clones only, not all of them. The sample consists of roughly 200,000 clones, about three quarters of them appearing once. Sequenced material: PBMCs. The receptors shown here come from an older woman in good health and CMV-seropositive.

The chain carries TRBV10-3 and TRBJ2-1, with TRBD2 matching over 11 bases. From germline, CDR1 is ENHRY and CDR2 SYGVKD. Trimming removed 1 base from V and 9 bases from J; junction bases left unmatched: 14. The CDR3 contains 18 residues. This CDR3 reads CAISELDGVAGGRGEQFF. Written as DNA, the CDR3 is TGTGCCATCAGTGAGTTGGATGGAGTAGCGGGGGGGCGGGGTGAGCAGTTCTTC.

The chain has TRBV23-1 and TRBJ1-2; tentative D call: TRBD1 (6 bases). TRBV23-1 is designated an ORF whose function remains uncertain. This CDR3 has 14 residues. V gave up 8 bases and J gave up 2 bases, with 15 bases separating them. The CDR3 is CASRGRGLNYGYTF. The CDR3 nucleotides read TGCGCCAGCCGAGGCAGGGGTCTCAACTATGGCTACACCTTC.

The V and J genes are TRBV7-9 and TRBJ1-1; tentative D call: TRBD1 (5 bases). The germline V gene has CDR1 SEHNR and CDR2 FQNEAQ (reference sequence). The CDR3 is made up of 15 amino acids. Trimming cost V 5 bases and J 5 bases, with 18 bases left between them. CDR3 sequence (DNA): TGTGCCAGCAGCCCCCCGGCGCGGGGGAGAACTGAAGCTTTCTTT. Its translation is CASSPPARGRTEAFF.

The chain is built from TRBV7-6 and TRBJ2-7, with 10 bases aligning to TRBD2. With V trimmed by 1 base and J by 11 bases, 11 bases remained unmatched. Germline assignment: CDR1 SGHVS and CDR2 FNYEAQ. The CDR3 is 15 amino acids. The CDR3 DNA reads TGTGCCAGCAGCTTAGGAACCCCTCTAGCGGGAGATGAGTACTTC. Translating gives CASSLGTPLAGDEYF.

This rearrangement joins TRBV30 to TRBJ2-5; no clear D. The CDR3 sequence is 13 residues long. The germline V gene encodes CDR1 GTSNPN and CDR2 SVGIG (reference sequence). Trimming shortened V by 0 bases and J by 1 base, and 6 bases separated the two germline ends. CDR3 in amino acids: CAWSVSFQETQYF. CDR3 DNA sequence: TGTGCCTGGAGTGTTAGTTTCCAAGAGACCCAGTACTTC.